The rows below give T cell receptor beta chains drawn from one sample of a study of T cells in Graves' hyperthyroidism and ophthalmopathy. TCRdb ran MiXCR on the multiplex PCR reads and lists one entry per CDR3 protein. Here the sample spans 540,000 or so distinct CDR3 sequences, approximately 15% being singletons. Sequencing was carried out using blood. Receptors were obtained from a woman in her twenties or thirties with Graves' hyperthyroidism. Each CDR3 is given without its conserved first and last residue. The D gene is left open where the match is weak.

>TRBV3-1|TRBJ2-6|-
ASSQEGRGGAGANVLT
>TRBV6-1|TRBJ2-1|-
ASKRESVHEQF
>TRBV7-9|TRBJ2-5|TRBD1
ASSLAFTGEETQY
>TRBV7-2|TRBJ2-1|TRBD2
ASSPGLASSYNEQF
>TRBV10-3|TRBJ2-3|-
AIHPGLSTDTQY
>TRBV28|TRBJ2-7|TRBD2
ASTTPGLAGGISSYEQY
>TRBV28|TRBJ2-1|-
ASWERTYNEQF
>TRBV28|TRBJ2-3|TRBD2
ASSPSGVQNTQY
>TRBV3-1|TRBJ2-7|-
ASSQDRAARLY
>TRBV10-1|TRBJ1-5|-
ASKHPRTEDNQPQH
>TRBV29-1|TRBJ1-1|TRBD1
SGQTGGSTEAF
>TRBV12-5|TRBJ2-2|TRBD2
ASGLAGTSGDTGELF
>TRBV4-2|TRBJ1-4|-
ASSQDRREKLF
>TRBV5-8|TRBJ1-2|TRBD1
ASSLNGQGYGYT
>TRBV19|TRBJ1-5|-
ASSIVDGSQPQH
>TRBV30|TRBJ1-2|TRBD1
AWSPPGQGNYGYT
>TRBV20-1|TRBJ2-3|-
SARDGGDTQY
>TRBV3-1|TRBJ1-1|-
ASSQVQEGGTEAF
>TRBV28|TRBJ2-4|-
ASSLLSLLAKNIQC
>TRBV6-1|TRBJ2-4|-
ASSSTLTEDLAKNIQY
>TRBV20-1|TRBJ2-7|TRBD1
SSGTGGYEQY
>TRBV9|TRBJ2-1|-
ASSADTQNNEQF
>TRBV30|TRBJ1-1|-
AWSFRGLMNTEAF
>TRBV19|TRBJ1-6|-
ASSVDSSPLH
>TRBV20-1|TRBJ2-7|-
SASPDNYEQY
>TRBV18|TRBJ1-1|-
ASSPEDGNTEAF
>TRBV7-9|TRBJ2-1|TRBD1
ASSLAGGSSEQF
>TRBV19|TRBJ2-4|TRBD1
ASSQTGGTYVKNIQY
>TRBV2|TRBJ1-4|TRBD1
ASLKDRGSEKLF
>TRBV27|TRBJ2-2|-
ASSLGSGTGELF
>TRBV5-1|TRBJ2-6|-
ASSLGTTNVLT
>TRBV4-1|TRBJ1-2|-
ASSRDPYGYT
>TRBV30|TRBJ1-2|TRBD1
AWSPGGWGYT
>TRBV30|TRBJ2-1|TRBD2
AWSALTSGEQF
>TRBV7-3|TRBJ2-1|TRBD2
ASSYLAGAYNEQF
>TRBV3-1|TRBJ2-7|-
ASSQGSVNRAYEQY
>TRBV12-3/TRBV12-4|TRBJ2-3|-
ASFFSMGGDTDTQY
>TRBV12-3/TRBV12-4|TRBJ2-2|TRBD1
ASIRGWAGELF
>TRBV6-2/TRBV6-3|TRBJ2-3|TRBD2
ASSGTSGRTPDTQY
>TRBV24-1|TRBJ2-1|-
ATSDGGQGSGEQF
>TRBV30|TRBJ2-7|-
AWSVPPPYSSYEQY
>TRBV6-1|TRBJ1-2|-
ATAGMGPQGYGYT
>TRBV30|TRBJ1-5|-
AWSGTDSNQPQH
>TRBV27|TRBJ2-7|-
ASSLFSSYEQY
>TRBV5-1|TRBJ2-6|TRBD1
ASSRTGAPSGANVLT
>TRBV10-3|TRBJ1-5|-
AISPEDQPQH
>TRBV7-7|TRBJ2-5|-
ASSLTPGVETQY
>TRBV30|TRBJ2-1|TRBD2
AWSAVLAGVSEQF
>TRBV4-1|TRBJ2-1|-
ASSQDRTGTYHEQF
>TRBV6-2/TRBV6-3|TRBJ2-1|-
ASTTAVSEQF
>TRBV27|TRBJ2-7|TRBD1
ASSYSGGAAYEQY
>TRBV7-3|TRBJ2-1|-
ASSRSFSGSYNEQF
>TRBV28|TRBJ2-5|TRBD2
ASSLSLSGRLETQY
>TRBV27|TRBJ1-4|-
ASSSRTADNEKLF